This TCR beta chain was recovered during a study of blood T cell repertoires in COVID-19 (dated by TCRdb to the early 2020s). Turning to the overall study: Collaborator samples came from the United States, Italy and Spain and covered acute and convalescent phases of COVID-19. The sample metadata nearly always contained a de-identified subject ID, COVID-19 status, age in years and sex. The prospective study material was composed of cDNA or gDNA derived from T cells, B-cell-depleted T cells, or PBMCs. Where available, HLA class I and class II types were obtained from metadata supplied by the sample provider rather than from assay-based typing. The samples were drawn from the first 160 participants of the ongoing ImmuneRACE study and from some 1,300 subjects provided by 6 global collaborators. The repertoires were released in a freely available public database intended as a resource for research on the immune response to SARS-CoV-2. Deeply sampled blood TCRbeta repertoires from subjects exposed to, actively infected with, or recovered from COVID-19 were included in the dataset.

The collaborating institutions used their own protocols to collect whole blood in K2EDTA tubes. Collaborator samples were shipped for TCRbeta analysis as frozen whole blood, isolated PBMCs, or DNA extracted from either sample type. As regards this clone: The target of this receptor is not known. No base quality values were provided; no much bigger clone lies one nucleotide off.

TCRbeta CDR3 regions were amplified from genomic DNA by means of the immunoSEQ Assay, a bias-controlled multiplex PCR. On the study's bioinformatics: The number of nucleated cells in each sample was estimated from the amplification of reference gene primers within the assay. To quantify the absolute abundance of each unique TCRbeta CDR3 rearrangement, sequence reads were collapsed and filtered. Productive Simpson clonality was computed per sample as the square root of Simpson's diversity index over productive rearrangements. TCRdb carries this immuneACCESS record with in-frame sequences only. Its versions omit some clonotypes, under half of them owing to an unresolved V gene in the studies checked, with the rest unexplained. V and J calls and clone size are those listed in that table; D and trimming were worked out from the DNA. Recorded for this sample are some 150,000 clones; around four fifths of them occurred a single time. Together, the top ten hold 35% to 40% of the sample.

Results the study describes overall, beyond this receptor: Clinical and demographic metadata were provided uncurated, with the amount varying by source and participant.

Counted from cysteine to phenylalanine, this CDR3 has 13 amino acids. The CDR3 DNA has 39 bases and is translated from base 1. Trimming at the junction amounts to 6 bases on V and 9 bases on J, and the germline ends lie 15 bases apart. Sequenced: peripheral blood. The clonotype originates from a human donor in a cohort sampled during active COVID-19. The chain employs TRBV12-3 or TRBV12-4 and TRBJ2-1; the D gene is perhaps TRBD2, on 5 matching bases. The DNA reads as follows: TGTGCCAGCAGATACTCGGGGTGGGGTGAGCAGTTCTTC. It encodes CASRYSGWGEQFF.